The clone carrying this T cell receptor beta chain was seen once. This entry is derived from a study of T cell changes during pregnancy in multiple sclerosis. V lost 3 bases and J 6 bases, leaving 12 bases between the germline ends. CDR1 and CDR2 from the germline V gene are SGHKS and YYEKEE (reference sequence). The CDR3 has 14 residues. Some clones are missing from TCRdb's copy, which holds only in-frame ones; the method was immunoSEQ multiplex PCR. The sample consists of roughly 54,000 clones, about 90% of them appearing once. This chain links TRBV5-5 with TRBJ2-2, with D maybe TRBD2 (5 bases). The input for sequencing was CD4+ T cells from peripheral blood mononuclear cells, taken after pregnancy. The origin of this receptor is a female donor with multiple sclerosis, enrolled in a pregnancy study. For the CDR3, the DNA is TGTGCCAGCAGCTCCGGACCGGGATCCGGGGAGCTGTTTTTT. This gives the protein CASSSGPGSGELFF.